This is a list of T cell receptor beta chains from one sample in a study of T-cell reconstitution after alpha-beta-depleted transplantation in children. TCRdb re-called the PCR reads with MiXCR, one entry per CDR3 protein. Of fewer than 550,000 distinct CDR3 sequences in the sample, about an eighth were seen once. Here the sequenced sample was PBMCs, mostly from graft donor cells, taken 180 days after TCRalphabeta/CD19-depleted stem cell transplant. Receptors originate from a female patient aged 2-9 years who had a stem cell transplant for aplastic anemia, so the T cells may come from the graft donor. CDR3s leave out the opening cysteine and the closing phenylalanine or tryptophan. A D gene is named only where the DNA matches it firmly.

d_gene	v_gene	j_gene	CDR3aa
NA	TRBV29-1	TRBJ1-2	SVEKRTAHVDGYT
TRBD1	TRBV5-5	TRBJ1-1	ASSLGALRTGLTEAF
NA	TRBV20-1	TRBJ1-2	SAGGGVGYGYT
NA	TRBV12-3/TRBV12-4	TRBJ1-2	ASSLGVYGYT
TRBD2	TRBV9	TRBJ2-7	ASSSSGNPREQY
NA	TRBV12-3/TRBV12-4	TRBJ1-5	ASSTGLVGNQPQH
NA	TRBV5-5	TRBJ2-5	ASSLHGGETQY
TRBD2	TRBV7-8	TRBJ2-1	ASSPGLAFYNEQF
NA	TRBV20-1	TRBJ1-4	SARPDLGEKLF
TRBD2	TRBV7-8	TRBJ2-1	ASSLGSLAAYNEQF
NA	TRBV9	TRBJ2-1	ASSVEARRGEQF
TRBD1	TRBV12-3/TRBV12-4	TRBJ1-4	ASSFRTGINEKLF
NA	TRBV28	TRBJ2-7	ASSFGGVYEQY
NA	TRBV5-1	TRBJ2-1	ASSLGTPGLVNEQF
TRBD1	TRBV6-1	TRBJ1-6	ASSPQGVPYNSPLH
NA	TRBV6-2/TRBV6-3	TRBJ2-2	ASSYSGRSTGELF
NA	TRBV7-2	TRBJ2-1	ASTLNCIREQF
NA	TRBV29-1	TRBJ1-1	SVALTEAF
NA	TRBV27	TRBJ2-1	ASSLRLSSYNEQF
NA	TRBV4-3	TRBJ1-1	ASSQDKITEAF
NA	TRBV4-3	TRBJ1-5	ASSRTRGSGQPQH
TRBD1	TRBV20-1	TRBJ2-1	SAATGNNEQF
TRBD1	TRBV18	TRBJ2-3	ASSQRTGRTDTQY
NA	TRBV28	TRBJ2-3	ASEQTDTQY
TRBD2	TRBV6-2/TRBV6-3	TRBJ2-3	ASSYGSSGSTDTQY
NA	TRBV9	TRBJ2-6	ASSAVSGANVLT
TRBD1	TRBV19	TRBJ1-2	ASSIRLQGGVLYGYT
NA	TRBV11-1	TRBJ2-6	ASSLASWTAGANVLT
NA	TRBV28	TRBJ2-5	ASSPFVYQETQY
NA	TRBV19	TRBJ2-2	ASSMLLDHFFPTGELF
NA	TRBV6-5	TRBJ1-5	ASSSLGAGNQPQH
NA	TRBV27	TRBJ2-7	ASSPRGRSYEQY
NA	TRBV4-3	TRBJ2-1	ASSQGGQGRYEQF
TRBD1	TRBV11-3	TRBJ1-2	ASSARDRGRRNYGYT
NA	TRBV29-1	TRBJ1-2	SVSQWGNYGYT
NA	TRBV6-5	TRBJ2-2	ASSFGLWRGPNTGELF